The 6 T cell receptor beta chains below were found in one sample sequenced in a study of T cell responses to AZD1222 COVID-19 vaccine. Repertoires were generated with immunoSEQ multiplex PCR, while TCRdb's copy carries only in-frame clones and drops some. Here the sample spans about 93,000 clones, 80% to 90% being singletons. This specimen consisted of peripheral blood, obtained on day 0 of AZD1222 vaccination. These TCRs come from an adult in good health.

A single count supports this clone. DNA for the CDR3: TGTGCCAGCAGCTTAGGGTCCGGGACCATCCAAGAGACCCAGTACTTC. Translation gives CASSLGSGTIQETQYF. V gene TRBV7-3 combines with J gene TRBJ2-5; D tentatively fits TRBD1 or TRBD2 (5 bases each). V lost 2 bases to trimming and J lost 1 base, with 14 bases between them. The length of the CDR3 is 16 residues. The germline CDR1 and CDR2 sequences are SGHTA and FQGTGA.

The V gene is TRBV6-1, the J gene TRBJ2-7; maybe TRBD1 (6 bases). Trimming took 3 bases from V and 9 from J, leaving 15 bases between them. CDR3 length: 13 amino acids. CDR1 is MNHNS, CDR2 SASEGT, per germline. The CDR3 DNA is TGTGCCAGCAGTGACAGGGGAACCGTTTGGCAGTACTTC. Translation: CASSDRGTVWQYF.

V gene TRBV19 combines with J gene TRBJ2-7, with 8 nucleotides matching TRBD2. With 4 bases clipped from V and 0 bases from J, the junction kept 8 bases outside the gene matches. Germline CDR1 LNHDA, CDR2 SQIVND (reference sequence). The CDR3 consists of 16 residues. CDR3 nucleotide sequence: TGTGCCAGTAGTACATTAGCGGGAACCCTCTCCTACGAGCAGTACTTC. Encoded protein: CASSTLAGTLSYEQYF. Filled out from reference TRBV19 and TRBJ2-7, the complete variable domain reads DGGITQSPKYLFRKEGQNVTLSCEQNLNHDAMYWYRQDPGQGLRLIYYSQIVNDFQKGDIAEGYSVSREKKESFPLTVTSAQKNPTAFYLCASSTLAGTLSYEQYFGPGTRLTVT.

The chain has TRBV27 and TRBJ1-5; no reliable D call. Trimming pared 4 bases from V and 6 bases from J, leaving 10 bases between. The CDR3 loop spans 13 amino acids. The germline V gene has CDR1 MNHEY and CDR2 SMNVEV (reference sequence). The CDR3 DNA follows: TGTGCCAGCAGTTACGTTTTTGGTCAGCCCCAGCATTTT. Its translation: CASSYVFGQPQHF.

Of note for this clone: The same CDR3 is also encoded by other DNA sequences in this sample. CDR3 sequence (DNA): TGTGCCAGCAGCTTGGGACAGGGAACTGAAGCTTTCTTT. As protein: CASSLGQGTEAFF. This sequence joins TRBV7-3 and TRBJ1-1; 9 bases line up with TRBD1. The CDR3 has 13 amino acids. V was pared by 3 bases and J by 5 bases, with 1 base of the junction left unmatched. Germline V gene lookup returns CDR1 SGHTA and CDR2 FQGTGA.

This rearrangement joins TRBV19 to TRBJ2-1; 9 nucleotides match TRBD1. The CDR3 loop spans 16 amino acids. J was trimmed by 9 bases and V by 7 bases; bases with no gene match: 16. Germline assignment: CDR1 LNHDA and CDR2 SQIVND (reference sequence). The CDR3 is CASNSAGTGFGSEQFF. Written as DNA, the CDR3 is TGTGCCAGTAATTCAGCCGGGACAGGGTTTGGTAGTGAGCAGTTCTTC.